The clone carrying this T cell receptor beta chain was seen more than once but under ten times. This entry belongs to a study of CD8 T cells in ankylosing spondylitis. Trimming removed 5 bases from V and 6 bases from J, with 17 bases in between. Germline loops: CDR1 LNHNV, CDR2 YYDKDF (reference sequence). The CDR3 spans 15 residues. TCRdb ran MiXCR on the 5' RACE reads and lists one entry per CDR3 protein. The data hold hundreds of thousands of distinct CDR3 sequences, with roughly 22% observed a single time. This TCR was recovered from a male donor with ankylosing spondylitis or in good health (not recorded which). The V and J genes are TRBV15 and TRBJ1-5, with D perhaps TRBD1 (6 bases). Sequenced input: blood, either unsorted or a sorted T cell fraction (not recorded which). The CDR3 region has the DNA TGTGCCACCAGCCCAGAAGCGGGGGCAAGTCAGCCCCAGCATTTT. It specifies CATSPEAGASQPQHF.